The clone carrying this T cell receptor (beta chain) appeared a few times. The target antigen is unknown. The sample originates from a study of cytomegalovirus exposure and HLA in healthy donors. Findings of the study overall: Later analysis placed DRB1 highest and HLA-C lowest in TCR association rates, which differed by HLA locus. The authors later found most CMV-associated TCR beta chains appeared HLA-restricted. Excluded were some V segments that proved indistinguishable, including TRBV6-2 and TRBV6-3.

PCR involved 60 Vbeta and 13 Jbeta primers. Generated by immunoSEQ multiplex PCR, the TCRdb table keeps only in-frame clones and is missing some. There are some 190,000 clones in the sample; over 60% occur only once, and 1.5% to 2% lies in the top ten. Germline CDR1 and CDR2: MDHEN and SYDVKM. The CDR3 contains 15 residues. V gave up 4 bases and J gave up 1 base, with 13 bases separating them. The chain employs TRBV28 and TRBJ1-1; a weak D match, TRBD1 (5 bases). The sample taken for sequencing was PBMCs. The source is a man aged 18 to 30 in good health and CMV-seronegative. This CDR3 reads CASSSAGGENTEAFF. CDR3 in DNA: TGTGCCAGCAGTTCCGCCGGGGGAGAGAACACTGAAGCTTTCTTT. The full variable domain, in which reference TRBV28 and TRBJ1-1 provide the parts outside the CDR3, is DVKVTQSSRYLVKRTGEKVFLECVQDMDHENMFWYRQDPGLGLRLIYFSYDVKMKEKGDIPEGYSVSREKKERFSLILESASTNQTSMYLCASSSAGGENTEAFFGQGTRLTVV.